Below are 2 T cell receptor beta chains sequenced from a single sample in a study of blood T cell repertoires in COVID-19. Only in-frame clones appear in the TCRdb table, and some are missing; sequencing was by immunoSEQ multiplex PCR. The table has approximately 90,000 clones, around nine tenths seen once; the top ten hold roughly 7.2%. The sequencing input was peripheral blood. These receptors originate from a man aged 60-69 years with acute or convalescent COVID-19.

The CDR3 DNA follows: TGTGCCAGCATTGCAGGGGGAGATCAGCCCCAGCATTTT. Residues: CASIAGGDQPQHF. The rearrangement joins TRBV6-5 to TRBJ1-5; 7 bases line up with TRBD1. The V gene end was trimmed by 7 bases and the J gene end by 5 bases; junction bases not matched to a gene: 5. The CDR3 is 13 residues long. Germline CDR1 is MNHEY and CDR2 is SVGAGI.

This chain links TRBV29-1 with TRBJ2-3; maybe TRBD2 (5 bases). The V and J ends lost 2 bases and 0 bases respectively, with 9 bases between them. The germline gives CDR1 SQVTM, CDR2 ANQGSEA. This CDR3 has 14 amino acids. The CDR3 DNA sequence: TGCAGCGTTGAAATCGCGGGCAGCACAGATACGCAGTATTTT. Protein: CSVEIAGSTDTQYF.